This paragraph covers one TCR beta chain sequence. This sample is part of a study of T cell changes during pregnancy in multiple sclerosis. Clones were sequenced by immunoSEQ multiplex PCR, and TCRdb holds only the in-frame ones, with some missing. The table records about 79,000 clones, approximately 90% of them present only once. The length of the CDR3 is 13 residues. Trimming pared 6 bases from V and 0 bases from J, leaving 8 bases between. CDR1 is LNHDA and CDR2 is SQIVND in the germline V gene (reference sequence). The chain combines TRBV19 with TRBJ2-5, with D unclear. The source is a female donor with multiple sclerosis, enrolled in a pregnancy study. This material consisted of CD4+ T cells from peripheral blood mononuclear cells, taken in the second trimester of pregnancy. The CDR3 is CASSPPYQETQYF. CDR3 sequence (DNA): TGTGCCAGTAGCCCCCCGTACCAAGAGACCCAGTACTTC.